This record looks at one T cell receptor beta chain sequence and its context. Antigen: not known. Per the germline V gene, CDR1 is DFQATT and CDR2 is SNEGSKA (reference sequence). The CDR3 runs 12 residues. Trimming cost V 4 bases and J 4 bases, with 7 bases left between them. The record originates from a study of CD8 T cells in ankylosing spondylitis. Findings and caveats of the study: Reactive arthritis synovial fluid and blood previously showed some of these motif variants. As reported, disease-linked clones showed significant enrichment in matched ankylosing spondylitis synovial fluid. Disease-linked clones bore a CD8+ phenotype and were relatively rare in peripheral blood. In ankylosing spondylitis blood, a motif of eight highly homologous TCR beta variants appeared characteristic.

Quantitative molecular-barcoded 5'-RACE generated the TCR beta libraries. TCRdb used MiXCR to reprocess the 5' RACE reads, holding one entry per CDR3 protein. The sample consists of approximately 520,000 distinct CDR3 sequences, roughly 5.3% of them appearing once. This clonotype was obtained from a male donor with ankylosing spondylitis. The chain joins TRBV20-1 to TRBJ2-2; tentative D call: TRBD1 (5 bases). The sequenced material came from blood, either unsorted or a sorted T cell fraction (not recorded which). The CDR3 here is CSATQVTGELFF. In DNA, the CDR3 is TGCAGTGCTACACAGGTCACCGGGGAGCTGTTTTTT.